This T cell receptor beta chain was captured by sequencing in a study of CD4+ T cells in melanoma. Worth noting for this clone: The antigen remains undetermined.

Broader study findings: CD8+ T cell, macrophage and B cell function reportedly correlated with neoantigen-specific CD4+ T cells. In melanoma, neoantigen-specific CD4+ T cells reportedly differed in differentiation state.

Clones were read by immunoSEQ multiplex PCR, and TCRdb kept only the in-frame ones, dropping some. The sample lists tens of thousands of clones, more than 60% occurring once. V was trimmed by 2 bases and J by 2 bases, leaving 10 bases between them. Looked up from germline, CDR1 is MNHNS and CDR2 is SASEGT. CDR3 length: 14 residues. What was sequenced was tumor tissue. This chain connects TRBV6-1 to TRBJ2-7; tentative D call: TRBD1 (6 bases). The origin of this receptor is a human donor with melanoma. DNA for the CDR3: TGTGCCAGCAGTGAACAGGACAGCCCCTACGAGCAGTACTTC. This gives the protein CASSEQDSPYEQYF.